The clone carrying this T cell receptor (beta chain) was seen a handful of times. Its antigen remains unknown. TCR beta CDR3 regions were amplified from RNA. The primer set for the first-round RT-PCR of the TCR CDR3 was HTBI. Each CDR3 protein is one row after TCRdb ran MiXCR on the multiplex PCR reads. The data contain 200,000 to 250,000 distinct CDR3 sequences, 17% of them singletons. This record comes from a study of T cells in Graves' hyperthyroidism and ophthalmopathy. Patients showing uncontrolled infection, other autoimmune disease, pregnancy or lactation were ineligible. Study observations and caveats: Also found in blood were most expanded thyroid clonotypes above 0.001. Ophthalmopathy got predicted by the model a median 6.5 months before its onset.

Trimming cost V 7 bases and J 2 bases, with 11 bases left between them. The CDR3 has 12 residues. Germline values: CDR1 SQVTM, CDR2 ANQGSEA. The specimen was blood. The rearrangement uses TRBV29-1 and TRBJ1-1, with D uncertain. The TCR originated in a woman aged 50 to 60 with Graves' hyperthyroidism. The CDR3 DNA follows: TGCAGCGCCCGGACCCTAAACACTGAAGCTTTCTTT. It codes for CSARTLNTEAFF.